A selection of T cell receptor beta chains follows, all from one sample in a study of blood T cell repertoires in COVID-19. Measured with immunoSEQ multiplex PCR; TCRdb has only the in-frame clones, and not every one. The sample has around 700,000 clones; around 89% are singletons. The specimen was peripheral blood. Receptor source: a woman aged 18-29 years with acute or convalescent COVID-19. Both conserved end residues are part of each CDR3. Fields, in order: clone size, D gene, J gene, V gene, CDR3 DNA, CDR3 protein. A D gene is named only where the DNA matches it firmly. Only some rows state a clone size, as once, few, many or a class for expanded clones.

.	.	TRBJ1-2	TRBV5-1	TGCGCCAGCAGCTTGGTAGCGTTGAACTATGGCTACACCTTC	CASSLVALNYGYTF
.	.	TRBJ1-6	TRBV5-1	TGCGCCAGCAGCTTGGGGATCGCAGGGCTAGTAATTTCACCCCTCCACTTT	CASSLGIAGLVISPLHF
.	.	TRBJ1-2	TRBV15	TGTGCCACCAGCAGAGTGGTACAGGGATTGACTGGCTACACCTTC	CATSRVVQGLTGYTF
.	.	TRBJ2-6	TRBV6-4	TGTGCCAGCAGCGCAGGGGTAGAGGGCAACGTCCTGACTTTC	CASSAGVEGNVLTF
.	TRBD1	TRBJ2-3	TRBV5-5	TGTGCCAGCAGCTTCGGACAGGGCCCAGATACGCAGTATTTT	CASSFGQGPDTQYF
.	.	TRBJ2-3	TRBV5-5	TGTGCCAGCAGCTTCTCATTCTGGCTAGAGACAGATACGCAGTATTTT	CASSFSFWLETDTQYF
.	TRBD1	TRBJ2-4	TRBV29-1	TGCAGCGTTGAAGCTCCGTTCTGGGGACAGGGGTCTACTCTAGCCAAAAACATTCAGTACTTC	CSVEAPFWGQGSTLAKNIQYF
.	TRBD1	TRBJ1-2	TRBV19	TGTGCCAGTAGCGTGGACAGGGGCCTCTATGGCTACACCTTC	CASSVDRGLYGYTF
.	.	TRBJ1-2	TRBV2	TGTGCCAGCACCGAATTCGGACAGCTCTTATACTATGGCTACACCTTC	CASTEFGQLLYYGYTF
.	.	TRBJ1-1	TRBV12-3/TRBV12-4	TGTGCCAGCAGGCCAGGGTCCACTGAAGCTTTCTTT	CASRPGSTEAFF
.	.	TRBJ1-4	TRBV3-1/TRBV3-2	TGTGCCAGCAGCCAAGATTGGGCAGGTCGTGAAAAACTGTTTTTT	CASSQDWAGREKLFF
.	TRBD2	TRBJ2-5	TRBV3-1/TRBV3-2	TGTGCCAGCAGCACTTTGGCCGGGACTAGCCAAGAGACCCAGTACTTC	CASSTLAGTSQETQYF
.	TRBD1	TRBJ2-2	TRBV10-3	TGTGCCATCAGTGAGGGACAGGCGAACACCGGGGAGCTGTTTTTT	CAISEGQANTGELFF
once	TRBD1	TRBJ1-2	TRBV6-4	TGTGCCAGCAGTGACCGGCCGGGACAGGGGAGACGCTACACCTTC	CASSDRPGQGRRYTF
.	.	TRBJ1-5	TRBV21-1	TGTGCCAGCAGCAAAGCTCTGGGAGGGATTAATCAGCCCCAGCATTTT	CASSKALGGINQPQHF
.	TRBD1	TRBJ1-4	TRBV7-9	TGTGCCAGCAGCTCCAAACTAGGGGGCGTTAATGAAAAACTGTTTTTT	CASSSKLGGVNEKLFF
.	.	TRBJ2-2	TRBV24-1	TGTGCCACCAGTGATTTTCGGAGGGCGGACACCGGGGAGCTGTTTTTT	CATSDFRRADTGELFF
.	.	TRBJ1-2	TRBV9	TGTGCCAGCAGCCAACCACAGGGAACTAACTATGGCTACACCTTC	CASSQPQGTNYGYTF
.	TRBD1	TRBJ1-4	TRBV9	TGTGCCAGCAGCTGGGGACAGGGGGAAAAACTGTTTTTT	CASSWGQGEKLFF
.	TRBD2	TRBJ2-3	TRBV6-5	TGTGCCAGGCGGGGGGGTGGAACAGATACGCAGTATTTT	CARRGGGTDTQYF
.	TRBD1	TRBJ1-2	TRBV11-2	TGTGCCAGCAGCCCTCCGGGACAGCAGAACTATGGCTACACCTTC	CASSPPGQQNYGYTF
.	.	TRBJ1-5	TRBV12-3/TRBV12-4	TGTGCCAGCAGTTTAGCGGGCCATGAAACCCAGCATTTT	CASSLAGHETQHF
.	TRBD2	TRBJ2-7	TRBV30	TGTGCCTGGAGTCCCCGGACTAGCGGGGGCCCTTTGAACGAGCAGTACTTC	CAWSPRTSGGPLNEQYF
.	.	TRBJ1-5	TRBV5-1	TGCGCCAGCAGCCCCGACAACGGCAATCAGCCCCAGCATTTT	CASSPDNGNQPQHF